This T cell receptor beta chain stems from a study of CD8+ T cells in alopecia areata. Study summary: Tofacitinib was taken orally by treated patients, and the dose was 5 to 10 mg twice daily. Findings and caveats of the study: Scalp sample sequencing also detects resident alphabeta T cells of normal skin. Whereas mice showed it more clearly, TCR sharing across patients was murkier, possibly because of HLA.

Indicated treatment: oral pan-JAK inhibitor, 5-10 mg twice daily. Investigators sorted PBMCs to obtain both CD4+ and CD8+ T cells. This clone turned up a few times. Its antigen is undetermined. Per the germline V gene, CDR1 is MNHNS and CDR2 is SASEGT. The CDR3 totals 13 residues. The V end was cut by 4 bases, the J end by 1 base, with 7 bases between. Sequencing relied on a cDNA template that was reverse transcribed from extracted RNA. Produced via immunoSEQ multiplex PCR; TCRdb's table is partial and in-frame only. The sample includes 150,000 to 200,000 clones, 40% to 65% of them seen just once. The source of this sequence is a human donor with alopecia areata. V usage is TRBV6-1 and J usage is TRBJ1-1; D possibly corresponds to TRBD1 (5 bases). The material was CD8+ T cells sorted from blood, obtained around week 54, from a patient treated with tofacitinib. CDR3 bases: TGTGCCAGCAGTGCACAGGAGAACACTGAAGCTTTCTTT. Its translation: CASSAQENTEAFF.